The next 21 T cell receptor beta chains were all read from a single sample in a study of CD8+ T cells in alopecia areata. RNA extraction and reverse transcription yielded cDNA as sequencing template. Profiled with immunoSEQ multiplex PCR; TCRdb holds only in-frame clones, not every one. The sample includes about 150,000 clones, around 50% of them seen just once. Sequenced: CD4+ T cells sorted from blood. The receptors were sampled from a human donor with alopecia areata.

V is TRBV29-1 and J is TRBJ1-4; possibly TRBD1 for D (5 bases). CDR1 and CDR2 from the germline V gene are SQVTM and ANQGSEA. Between the trimmed V and J ends, which lost 6 bases and 7 bases, there was a span of 15 bases. The length of the CDR3 is 13 residues. In DNA form, the CDR3 reads TGCAGCGTCGGACCTTTGGGGGGTGAAAAACTGTTTTTT. Its protein product is CSVGPLGGEKLFF.

V gene TRBV5-1 combines with J gene TRBJ2-1; 14 bases align to TRBD2. V trimming: 3 bases; J trimming: 7 bases; junction bases outside the gene matches: 3. The CDR3 runs to 15 residues. Germline V gene data show CDR1 as SGHRS and CDR2 as YFSETQ. The DNA for the CDR3 is TGCGCCAGCAGCTGGGGACTAGCGGGAGATAATGAGCAGTTCTTC. Protein: CASSWGLAGDNEQFF.

The chain couples TRBV7-2 to TRBJ2-5, with D uncertain. CDR1 SGHTA and CDR2 FQGNSA come from the germline V gene. The CDR3 loop spans 12 amino acids. V was pared by 5 bases and J by 1 base, with 5 bases between. The CDR3 sequence is CASSQPQETQYF. The CDR3 DNA is TGTGCCAGCAGCCAACCCCAAGAGACCCAGTACTTC.

For this clone: Germline and junction disagree at one end, which may indicate a read error. The V call is TRBV11-2, the J call TRBJ2-1; TRBD2 matches 7 bases. CDR1 is SGHAT, CDR2 FQNNGV, per germline. The CDR3 runs 12 residues. CDR3 sequence: CASSPQAGISVF. In DNA, the CDR3 is TGTGCCAGCAGCCCCCAAGCGGGAATTTCGGTCTTC.

This clone showed up just a few times. This sequence joins TRBV20-1 and TRBJ2-3; D is undetermined. The CDR3 has 11 amino acids. V lost 2 bases and J lost 4, with 4 bases in between. The germline V gene has CDR1 DFQATT and CDR2 SNEGSKA (reference sequence). This CDR3 is CSARYPDTQYF. CDR3 sequence (DNA): TGCAGTGCTAGATACCCAGATACGCAGTATTTT.

With respect to this clone: This sample also contains other DNA sequences that code for the same CDR3. The chain combines TRBV30 with TRBJ1-5; 11 nucleotides align to TRBD1. Per the germline V gene, CDR1 is GTSNPN and CDR2 is SVGIG (reference sequence). The junction had 0 bases not matched to a gene; V was cut back by 1 base and J by 4 bases. The CDR3 covers 14 residues. The CDR3 DNA is TGTGCCTGGAGTGGGGACAGGGGGAATCAGCCCCAGCATTTT. It is translated as CAWSGDRGNQPQHF.

V is TRBV4-1 and J is TRBJ2-7; the match to TRBD2 covers 11 bases. This CDR3 spans 18 amino acids. The V gene's germline CDR1 is MGHRA and CDR2 YSYEKL. The junction had 16 bases not matched to a gene; V was cut back by 3 bases and J by 6 bases. CDR3 nucleotide sequence: TGCGCCAGCAGCCAGGGACTAGCGGTAATTCGGGACGGGACCGAGCAGTACTTC. Protein product: CASSQGLAVIRDGTEQYF.

This clone was picked up a small number of times. This chain uses TRBV5-1 with TRBJ1-1; D gene ambiguous. With 7 bases removed from V and 6 bases from J, the gap between germline ends came to 10 bases. This CDR3 is 11 amino acids long. Germline CDR1 reads SGHRS; CDR2 reads YFSETQ. The CDR3 is CASFQSAEAFF. The CDR3 DNA is TGCGCCAGCTTCCAGTCGGCTGAAGCTTTCTTT.

The genes are TRBV27 and TRBJ1-1; D uncertain. The germline V and J ends were trimmed by 1 base and 6 bases, with 15 bases remaining between them. Germline V gives CDR1 MNHEY, CDR2 SMNVEV (reference sequence). The CDR3 extends over 15 amino acids. The CDR3 nucleotides are TGTGCCAGCAGTTTATTCCCGGGCGGTAATGCTGAAGCTTTCTTT. Translation: CASSLFPGGNAEAFF.

This chain uses TRBV5-6 with TRBJ2-1; 15 positions agree with TRBD2. This CDR3 has 17 amino acids. CDR1 is SGHDT, CDR2 YYEEEE, per germline. After removal of 4 bases from V and 10 bases from J, the junction contained 12 bases not matched to a gene. The CDR3 here is CASSMFLGLAGGGEQFF. CDR3 DNA: TGTGCCAGCAGCATGTTCCTGGGACTAGCGGGAGGAGGGGAGCAGTTCTTC.

This clone has just a few counts. The V call is TRBV29-1, the J call TRBJ1-2; 7 bases are shared with TRBD1. This CDR3 is built from 12 residues. Germline V gives CDR1 SQVTM, CDR2 ANQGSEA. V was clipped by 3 bases and J by 2 bases; unmatched bases: 0. CDR3 DNA: TGCAGCGTTGAGACAGGGAACTATGGCTACACCTTC. This gives the protein CSVETGNYGYTF.

A few counts support this clone. In DNA, the CDR3 is TGCGCCAGCAGCTTGGTGGTCGGGAGCGAGCAGTACTTC. Its protein is CASSLVVGSEQYF. The chain uses TRBV5-1 and TRBJ2-7, with D tentatively TRBD2 (6 bases). The V end was cut by 0 bases, the J end by 6 bases, with 10 bases between. Germline V gene lookup returns CDR1 SGHRS and CDR2 YFSETQ. The CDR3 runs to 13 residues.

Only one count was recorded for this clone. CDR3 sequence: CAAEAGGYYEQYF. CDR3 bases: TGTGCCGCAGAAGCGGGAGGATACTACGAGCAGTACTTC. The chain carries TRBV30 and TRBJ2-7; 9 bases match TRBD2. Germline V gene data show CDR1 as GTSNPN and CDR2 as SVGIG (reference sequence). CDR3 length equals 13 residues. V lost 8 bases and J lost 3; bases outside the gene matches: 8.

This chain links TRBV6-5 with TRBJ2-1, with D unresolved. Germline V lookup: CDR1 MNHEY, CDR2 SVGAGI. V lost 5 bases and J lost 1, with 12 bases in between. The CDR3 sequence is 15 residues long. For the CDR3, the DNA is TGTGCCAGCAGTGGCCCGCACTCTTCCTACAATGAGCAGTTCTTC. This encodes CASSGPHSSYNEQFF.

This clone was counted a few times. The gene calls are TRBV6-1 and TRBJ2-5; D is perhaps TRBD2 (5 bases). The germline V gene has CDR1 MNHNS and CDR2 SASEGT. The CDR3 has 14 amino acids. Trimming stripped 8 bases from V and 4 bases from J, with 17 bases between. The CDR3 sequence is CASASLAGAETQYF. The DNA for the CDR3 is TGTGCCAGCGCATCCTTGGCGGGTGCAGAGACCCAGTACTTC.

The chain employs TRBV4-1 and TRBJ2-1; D not resolved. The CDR3 runs 14 residues. Germline V lookup: CDR1 MGHRA, CDR2 YSYEKL. V was pared by 3 bases and J by 2 bases, with 8 bases between. The chain's CDR3 is CASSQGPTYNEQFF. CDR3 bases: TGCGCCAGCAGCCAGGGCCCTACCTACAATGAGCAGTTCTTC.

This clone was observed a handful of times. The rearrangement links TRBV18 to TRBJ2-5; D unclear. Per germline, CDR1 KGHSH and CDR2 LQKENI. CDR3 length: 13 amino acids. Trimming stripped 4 bases from V and 5 bases from J, with 11 bases between. CDR3 sequence (DNA): TGTGCCAGCTCACTTCTATTTATGGAGACCCAGTACTTC. Translating it yields CASSLLFMETQYF.

V gene TRBV5-1 combines with J gene TRBJ2-7; D ambiguous. Germline CDR1 SGHRS, CDR2 YFSETQ. This CDR3 is built from 13 residues. The ends were cut back, 1 base at V and 7 bases at J, with 12 bases in the middle. CDR3 nucleotides: TGCGCCAGCAGCTTGCGCAACGATCGGGAGCAGTACTTC. It yields the protein CASSLRNDREQYF. Full variable domain (rest looked up from reference TRBV5-1 and TRBJ2-7): KAGVTQTPRYLIKTRGQQVTLSCSPISGHRSVSWYQQTPGQGLQFLFEYFSETQRNKGNFPGRFSGRQFSNSRSEMNVSTLELGDSALYLCASSLRNDREQYFGPGTRLTVT.

The chain links TRBV5-6 to TRBJ2-5, with D perhaps matching TRBD2 (5 bases). The CDR3 consists of 15 residues. CDR1 and CDR2 (germline): SGHDT, YYEEEE. The V end was cut by 0 bases, the J end by 4 bases, with 13 bases between. The CDR3: CASSLESPGRETQYF. As DNA, the CDR3 is TGTGCCAGCAGCTTGGAGTCGCCGGGAAGAGAGACCCAGTACTTC.

The V gene is TRBV7-8, the J gene TRBJ2-1; weak D call: TRBD2 (5 bases). The CDR3 consists of 14 residues. Germline V gene lookup returns CDR1 SGHVS and CDR2 FQNEAQ. The V gene lost 5 bases and the J gene lost 9 bases, with 17 bases spanning the gap. CDR3 coding DNA: TGTGCCAGCAGCCCAGCCGGGAACTCGGGTGAGCAGTTCTTC. Translation gives CASSPAGNSGEQFF.

This clone was detected a few times. This chain joins TRBV6-6 and TRBJ2-2; D perhaps matches TRBD2 (6 bases). Germline V gene sequence: CDR1 MNHNY, CDR2 SVGAGI (reference sequence). V lost 7 bases and J lost 9, with 18 bases in between. This CDR3 is 14 amino acids long. The CDR3 loop reads CASTDQGGERELFF. In DNA form, the CDR3 reads TGTGCCAGCACCGACCAAGGAGGGGAAAGGGAGCTGTTTTTT.